What follows is one T cell receptor (beta chain) and its context. The data stem from a study of human T cells and chemical hapten exposure. Trimming removed 4 bases from V and 1 base from J, with 5 bases in between. The germline gives CDR1 KGHDR, CDR2 SFDVKD. This CDR3 region has 13 residues. TCRdb fed the RACE reads into MiXCR, producing one record per CDR3 protein. In the table there are tens of thousands of distinct CDR3 sequences, around 10% of which are singletons. Stated time point: patch test 3, about 24 weeks after DPC sensitization. Noted treatment: therapeutic diphenylcyclopropenone sensitization with weekly scalp DPC.

This material consisted of whole blood, taken in connection with sensitization to the hapten diphenylcyclopropenone (DPC). This clonotype was sampled from a woman aged 45-65 years with alopecia areata. Some clones in this sample may be carry-over from other donors' samples. V gene TRBV24-1 combines with J gene TRBJ2-3, with D hard to call. In DNA, the CDR3 is TGTGCCACCAGTGAACGGGGCACAGATACGCAGTATTTT. Its protein product is CATSERGTDTQYF.